This TCR beta chain appears in the sequencing data of a study of shared clonotypes between healthy human individuals. Every subset's genomic DNA went evenly onto several immunoSEQ plates. Assay used: immunoSEQ multiplex PCR; TCRdb lists only in-frame clones, some missing. Among more than 2,000,000 clones listed, over 85% were seen once. The CDR3 runs 17 residues. Looked up from germline, CDR1 is SGHDN and CDR2 is FVKESK. V lost 0 bases, J lost 8 bases, and 9 bases stayed unmatched. The sequenced material came from naive CD4+ T cells sorted from blood. The sample's subset: CD45RA+ positively selected. This TCR derives from a man between 18 and 29 years old in good health. The V gene is TRBV14, the J gene TRBJ2-1, with 11 bases fitting TRBD1. CDR3 region: CASSQDLRDRGKDEQFF. The DNA of the CDR3 is TGTGCCAGCAGCCAAGATCTCCGGGACAGGGGGAAGGATGAGCAGTTCTTC.